This T cell receptor (beta chain) was profiled in a study of T cell responses to AZD1222 COVID-19 vaccine. The CDR3 consists of 14 residues. Germline assignment: CDR1 SGHRS and CDR2 YFSETQ. V lost 3 bases to trimming and J lost 4 bases, with 13 bases between them. Repertoires were generated with immunoSEQ multiplex PCR, while TCRdb's copy carries only in-frame clones and drops some. The sample includes 100,000 or so clones, roughly 89% seen only once; the top ten take more than 40%. Second-dose timings of about 4 or about 12 weeks were pooled. The chain is built from TRBV5-1 and TRBJ2-5; possible D gene TRBD1, 6 bases. This TCR derives from an adult who received the AZD1222 COVID-19 vaccine. The starting material was peripheral blood, obtained 28 days after the second AZD1222 dose. The CDR3 DNA is TGCGCCAGCAGCTCGCGACAGGCGGCAGAGACCCAGTACTTC. Residues: CASSSRQAAETQYF.